This T cell receptor beta chain was captured by sequencing in a study of T-cell reconstitution after alpha-beta-depleted transplantation in children. As it was prepared, the TCRbeta library received unique molecular identifiers. TCRdb analysed the PCR reads with MiXCR anew, one entry per CDR3 protein. The sample holds 220,000 or so distinct CDR3 sequences, around 7.5% seen once. This clonotype was recorded many times. The CDR3 is 13 amino acids. The J segment lost 4 bases and the V segment lost 4 bases, leaving 5 bases of the junction unmatched. Germline V lookup: CDR1 SQVTM, CDR2 ANQGSEA. The TCR was taken from a male patient between 10 and 17 years old who had a stem cell transplant for acute lymphoblastic leukemia, so the T cells may come from the graft donor. Material: PBMCs, mostly from graft donor cells, obtained 180 days after TCRalphabeta/CD19-depleted stem cell transplant. This chain uses TRBV29-1 with TRBJ1-1; 8 bases fit TRBD1. CDR3 loop: CSVGTGKATEAFF. The DNA of the CDR3 is TGCAGCGTTGGGACAGGGAAGGCCACTGAAGCTTTCTTT.